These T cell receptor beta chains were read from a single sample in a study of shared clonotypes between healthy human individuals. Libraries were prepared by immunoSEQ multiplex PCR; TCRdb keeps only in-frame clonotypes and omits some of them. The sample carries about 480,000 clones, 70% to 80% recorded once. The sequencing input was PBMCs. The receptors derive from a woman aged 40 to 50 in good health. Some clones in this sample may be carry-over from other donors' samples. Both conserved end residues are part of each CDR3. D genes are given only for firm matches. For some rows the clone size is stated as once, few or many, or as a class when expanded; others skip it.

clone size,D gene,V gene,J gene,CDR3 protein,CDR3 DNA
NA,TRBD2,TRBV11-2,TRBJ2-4,CASSFGGEGQYF,TGTGCCAGCAGCTTTGGAGGGGAGGGTCAGTACTTC
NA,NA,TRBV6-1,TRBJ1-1,CASSEALPARSPEAFF,TGTGCCAGCAGTGAAGCGCTTCCGGCAAGATCCCCTGAAGCTTTCTTT
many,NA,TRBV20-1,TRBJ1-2,CSASGYTF,TGCAGTGCTAGTGGCTACACCTTC
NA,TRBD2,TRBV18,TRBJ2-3,CASSPGTRYTDTQYF,TGTGCCAGCTCACCAGGGACTAGATACACAGATACGCAGTATTTT
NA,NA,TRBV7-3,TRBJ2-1,CASSPERRAYNEQFF,TGTGCCAGCAGCCCCGAGCGGAGGGCGTACAATGAGCAGTTCTTC
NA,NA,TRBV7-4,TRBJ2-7,CASSPQGRRYEQYF,TGTGCCAGCAGTCCTCAGGGGCGCAGGTACGAGCAGTACTTC
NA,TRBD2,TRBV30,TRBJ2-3,CAWSVTRTSGRVDTQYF,TGTGCCTGGAGTGTTACACGGACTAGCGGGAGGGTTGATACGCAGTATTTT
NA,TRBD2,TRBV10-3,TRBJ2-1,CAISGPGGLSEQFF,TGTGCCATCAGTGGACCGGGAGGGCTCTCTGAGCAGTTCTTC
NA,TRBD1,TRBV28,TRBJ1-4,CASSRPRQGLVEKLFF,TGTGCCAGCAGCCGCCCCAGACAGGGGTTAGTTGAAAAACTGTTTTTT
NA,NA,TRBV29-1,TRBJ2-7,CSVGGARMRGEQYF,TGCAGCGTTGGGGGGGCGAGAATGAGGGGCGAGCAGTACTTC